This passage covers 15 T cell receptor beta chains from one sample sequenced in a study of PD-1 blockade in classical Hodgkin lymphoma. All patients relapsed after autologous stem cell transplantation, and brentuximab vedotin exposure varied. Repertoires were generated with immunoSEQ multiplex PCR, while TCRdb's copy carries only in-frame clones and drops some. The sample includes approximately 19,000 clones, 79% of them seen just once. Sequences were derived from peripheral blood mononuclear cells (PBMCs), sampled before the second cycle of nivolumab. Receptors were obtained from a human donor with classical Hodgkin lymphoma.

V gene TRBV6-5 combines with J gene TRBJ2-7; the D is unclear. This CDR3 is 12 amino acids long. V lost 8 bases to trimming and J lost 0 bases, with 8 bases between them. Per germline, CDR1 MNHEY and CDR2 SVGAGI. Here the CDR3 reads CASAKSSYEQYF. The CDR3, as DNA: TGTGCCAGCGCGAAAAGCTCCTACGAGCAGTACTTC.

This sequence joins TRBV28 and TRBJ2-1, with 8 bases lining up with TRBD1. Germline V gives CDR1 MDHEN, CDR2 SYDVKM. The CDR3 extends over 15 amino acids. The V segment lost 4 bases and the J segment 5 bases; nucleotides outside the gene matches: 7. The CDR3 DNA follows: TGTGCCAGCAGTTCCATGGACAGGGCAGACAATGAGCAGTTCTTC. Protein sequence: CASSSMDRADNEQFF.

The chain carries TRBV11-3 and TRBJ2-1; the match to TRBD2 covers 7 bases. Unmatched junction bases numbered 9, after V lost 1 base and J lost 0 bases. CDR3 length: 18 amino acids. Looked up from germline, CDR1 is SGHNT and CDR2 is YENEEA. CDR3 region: CASSLAGGLWRSYNEQFF. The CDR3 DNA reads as TGTGCCAGCAGCTTAGCCGGGGGACTATGGCGCTCCTACAATGAGCAGTTCTTC.

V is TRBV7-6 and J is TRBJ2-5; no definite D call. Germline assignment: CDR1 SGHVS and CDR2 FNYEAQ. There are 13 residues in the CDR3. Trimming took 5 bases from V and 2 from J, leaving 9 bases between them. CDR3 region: CASSQTLQETQYF. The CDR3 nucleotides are TGTGCCAGCAGCCAAACCCTTCAAGAGACCCAGTACTTC. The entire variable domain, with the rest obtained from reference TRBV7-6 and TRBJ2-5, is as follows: GAGVSQSPRYKVTKRGQDVALRCDPISGHVSLYWYRQALGQGPEFLTYFNYEAQQDKSGLPNDRFSAERPEGSISTLTIQRTEQRDSAMYRCASSQTLQETQYFGPGTRLLVL.

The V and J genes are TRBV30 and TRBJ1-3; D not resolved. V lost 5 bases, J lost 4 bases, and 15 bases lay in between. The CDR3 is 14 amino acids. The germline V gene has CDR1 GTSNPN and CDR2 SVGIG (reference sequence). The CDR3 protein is CAWQEVIPGNTIYF. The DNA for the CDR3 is TGTGCCTGGCAGGAGGTCATTCCCGGAAACACCATATATTTT.

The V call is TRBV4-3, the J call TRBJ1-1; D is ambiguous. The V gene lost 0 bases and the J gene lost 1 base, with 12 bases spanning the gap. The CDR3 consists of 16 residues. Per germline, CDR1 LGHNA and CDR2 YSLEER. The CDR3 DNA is TGCGCCAGCAGCCAAGATTGGGAACTGGCGAACACTGAAGCTTTCTTT. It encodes CASSQDWELANTEAFF.

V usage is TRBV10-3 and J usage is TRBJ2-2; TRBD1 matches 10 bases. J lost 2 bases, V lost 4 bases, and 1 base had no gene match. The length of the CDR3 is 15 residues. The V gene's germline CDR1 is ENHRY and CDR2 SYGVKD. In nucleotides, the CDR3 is TGTGCCATCAGTGGACAGGGGGCAAACACCGGGGAGCTGTTTTTT. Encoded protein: CAISGQGANTGELFF.

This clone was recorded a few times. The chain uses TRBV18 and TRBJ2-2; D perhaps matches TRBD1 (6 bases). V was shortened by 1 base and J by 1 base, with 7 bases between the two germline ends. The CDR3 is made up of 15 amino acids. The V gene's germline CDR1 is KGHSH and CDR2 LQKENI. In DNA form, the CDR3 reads TGTGCCAGCTCACCACGACAGGTGAACACCGGGGAGCTGTTTTTT. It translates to CASSPRQVNTGELFF.

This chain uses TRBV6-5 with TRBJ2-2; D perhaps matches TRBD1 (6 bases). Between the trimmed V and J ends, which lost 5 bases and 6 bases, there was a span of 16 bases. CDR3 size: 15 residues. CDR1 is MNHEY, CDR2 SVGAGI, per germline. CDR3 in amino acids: CASSRQVLGAGELFF. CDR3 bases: TGTGCCAGCAGTAGACAGGTCCTAGGTGCCGGGGAGCTGTTTTTT.

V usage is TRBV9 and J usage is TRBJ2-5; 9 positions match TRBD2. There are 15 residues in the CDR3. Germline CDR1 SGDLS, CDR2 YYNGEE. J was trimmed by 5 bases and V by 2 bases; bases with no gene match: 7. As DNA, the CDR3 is TGTGCCAGCAGCGTTACTAGCGGGCTATGGGAGACCCAGTACTTC. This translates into CASSVTSGLWETQYF.

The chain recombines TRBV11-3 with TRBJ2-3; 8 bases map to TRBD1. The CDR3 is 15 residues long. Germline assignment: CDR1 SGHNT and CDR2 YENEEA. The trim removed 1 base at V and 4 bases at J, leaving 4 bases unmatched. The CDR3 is CASSLGQGIADTQYF. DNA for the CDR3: TGTGCCAGCAGCTTAGGACAGGGGATTGCAGATACGCAGTATTTT.

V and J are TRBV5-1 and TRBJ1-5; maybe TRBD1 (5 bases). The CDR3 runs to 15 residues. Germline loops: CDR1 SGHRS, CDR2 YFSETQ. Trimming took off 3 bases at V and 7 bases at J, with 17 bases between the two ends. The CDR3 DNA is TGCGCCAGCAGCTCCGGTCAGGGACTAGGGCAGCCCCAGCATTTT. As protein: CASSSGQGLGQPQHF.

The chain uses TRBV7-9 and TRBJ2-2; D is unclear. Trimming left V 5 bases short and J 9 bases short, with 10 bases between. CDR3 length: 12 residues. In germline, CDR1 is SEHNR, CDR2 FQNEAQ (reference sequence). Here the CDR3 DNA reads TGTGCCAGCAGCCCAACGGACCGGGAGCTGTTTTTT. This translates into CASSPTDRELFF.

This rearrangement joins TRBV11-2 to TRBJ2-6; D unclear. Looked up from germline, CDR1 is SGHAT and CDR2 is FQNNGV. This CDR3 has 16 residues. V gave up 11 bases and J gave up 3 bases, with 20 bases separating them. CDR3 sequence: CAALTRITHGANVLTF. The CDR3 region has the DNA TGTGCCGCATTGACGCGCATAACGCATGGGGCCAACGTCCTGACTTTC.

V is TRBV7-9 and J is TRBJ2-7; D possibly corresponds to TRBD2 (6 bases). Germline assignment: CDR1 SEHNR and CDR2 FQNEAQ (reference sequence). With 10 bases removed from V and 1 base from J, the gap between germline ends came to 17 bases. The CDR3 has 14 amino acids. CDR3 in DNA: TGTGCCACTTCTAGGGACTGGGCTTCCTACGAGCAGTACTTC. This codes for CATSRDWASYEQYF.